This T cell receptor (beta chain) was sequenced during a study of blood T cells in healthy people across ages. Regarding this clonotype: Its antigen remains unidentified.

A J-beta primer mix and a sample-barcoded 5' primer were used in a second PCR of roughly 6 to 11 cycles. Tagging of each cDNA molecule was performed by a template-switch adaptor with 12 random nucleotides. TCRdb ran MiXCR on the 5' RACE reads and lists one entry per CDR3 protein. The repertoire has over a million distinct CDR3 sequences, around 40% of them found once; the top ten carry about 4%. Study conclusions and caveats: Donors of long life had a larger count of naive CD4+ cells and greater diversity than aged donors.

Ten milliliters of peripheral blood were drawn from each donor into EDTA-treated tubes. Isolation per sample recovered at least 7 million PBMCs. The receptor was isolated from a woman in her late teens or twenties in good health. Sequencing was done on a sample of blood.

The CDR3 spells CSAQLTASSYEQYF. The CDR3 DNA reads TGCAGTGCCCAATTGACCGCCTCCTCCTACGAGCAGTACTTC. V usage is TRBV20-1 and J usage is TRBJ2-7, with no clear D. The V end lost 6 bases, the J end lost 0 bases, and 15 bases lay between the germline ends. Germline lookup yields CDR1 DFQATT and CDR2 SNEGSKA (reference sequence). The CDR3 contains 14 residues.